Reported below is one TCR beta chain. Other DNA sequences within the sample encode an identical CDR3. This specimen comes from a study of blood T cell repertoires in COVID-19. Study overall: Donors in the United States, Italy and Spain gave samples during acute or convalescent COVID-19. Sources were T cells, B-cell-depleted T cells, or PBMCs; the material itself was cDNA or gDNA.

Per the authors' pipeline: Nucleated cell number was recorded as an estimate derived from reference gene primer amplification. Using immunoSEQ multiplex PCR, the repertoire was profiled, and TCRdb retains in-frame clones only, with some absent. V and J calls and clone size are those listed in that table; D and trimming were worked out from the DNA. The sample has 250,000 to 300,000 clones; roughly 89% are singletons. This CDR3 comprises 14 residues. CDR1 is SGHRS, CDR2 YFSETQ, per germline. Trimming took 0 bases from V and 1 from J, leaving 7 bases between them. The TCR was taken from a young woman with COVID-19, enrolled during active disease. What was sequenced was peripheral blood. This chain joins TRBV5-1 and TRBJ1-2; D unclear. CDR3 sequence reads: CASSLGYGNYGYTF. In DNA form, the CDR3 reads TGCGCCAGCAGCTTGGGGTACGGTAACTATGGCTACACCTTC. The entire variable domain, with the rest obtained from reference TRBV5-1 and TRBJ1-2, is as follows: KAGVTQTPRYLIKTRGQQVTLSCSPISGHRSVSWYQQTPGQGLQFLFEYFSETQRNKGNFPGRFSGRQFSNSRSEMNVSTLELGDSALYLCASSLGYGNYGYTFGSGTRLTVV.